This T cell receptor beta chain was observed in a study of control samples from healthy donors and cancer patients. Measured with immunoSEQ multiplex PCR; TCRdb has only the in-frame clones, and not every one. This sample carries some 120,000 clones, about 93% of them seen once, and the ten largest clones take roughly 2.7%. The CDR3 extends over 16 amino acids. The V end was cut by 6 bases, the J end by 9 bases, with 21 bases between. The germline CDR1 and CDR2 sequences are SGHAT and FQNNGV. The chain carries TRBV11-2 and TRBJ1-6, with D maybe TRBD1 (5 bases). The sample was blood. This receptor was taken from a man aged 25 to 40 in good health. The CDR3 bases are TGTGCCAGCAGTGTTGGCCGACGGGACGAGGGTTCACCCCTCCACTTT. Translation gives CASSVGRRDEGSPLHF.